The source of this TCR beta chain is a study of cytomegalovirus exposure and HLA in healthy donors. Study in general: About 84% of 398 genotyped donors fell in the Caucasian-associated ancestry cluster.

General study points: Confirmation was obtained in vitro that three CMV-associated chains are specific for CMV antigens. A later analysis showed TCR association rates differing by HLA locus, peaking at DRB1 and lowest at HLA-C.

Researchers ran the PCR with 60 Vbeta and 13 Jbeta primers. Data came from immunoSEQ multiplex PCR; TCRdb stores just in-frame clones and leaves some out. This table has approximately 220,000 clones, 70% to 90% appearing once. This clone was seen just once. The antigen remains undetermined. The V end was cut by 0 bases, the J end by 1 base, with 10 bases between. Germline V gene data show CDR1 as SGHNT and CDR2 as YYREEE (reference sequence). The CDR3 is 15 amino acids. This sequence joins TRBV5-4 and TRBJ2-5; D not resolved. Sequences were obtained from PBMCs. The sequence was obtained from a man aged 25 to 40 in good health and CMV-seronegative. The CDR3 sequence is CASSLARSSQETQYF. CDR3 nucleotide sequence: TGTGCCAGCAGCTTGGCGAGGAGCTCCCAAGAGACCCAGTACTTC.